The 18 T cell receptor beta chains presented below share a single source sample, sequenced in a study of metastatic and nonmetastatic thyroid tumors. TCRdb reanalyzed the PCR reads via MiXCR. The table lists under 50,000 clones, about 27% of them singletons. All patients reached thyroid surgery having received no treatment beforehand. Sequences were obtained from blood. Source of these receptors: a male donor with papillary thyroid cancer or a benign thyroid nodule (not recorded which). Some clones in this sample may be carry-over from other donors' samples.

By frequency in the sample, this clone is medium-sized (0.01 to 0.1%). CDR3 DNA: TGTGCCAGCAGCCCACACGACAGCTCCTCTAGCACAGATACGCAGTATTTT. This sequence encodes CASSPHDSSSSTDTQYF. J is TRBJ2-3 and V is TRBV11-1, with a possible D match to TRBD1 (5 bases). Trimming removed 5 bases from V and 0 bases from J, with 18 bases in between. Germline values: CDR1 SGHAT, CDR2 FQDESV (reference sequence). The CDR3 runs to 17 residues.

J is TRBJ2-3 and V is TRBV11-2; 9 bases agree with TRBD1. V lost 5 bases, J lost 2 bases, and 8 bases stayed unmatched. CDR3 size: 16 residues. The germline CDR1 and CDR2 sequences are SGHAT and FQNNGV. The CDR3 nucleotides are TGTGCCAGCAGCACAAGGGGACAGGGCTTCACAGATACGCAGTATTTT. Protein product: CASSTRGQGFTDTQYF.

The V call is TRBV20-1, the J call TRBJ1-3; the match to TRBD1 covers 7 bases. Germline CDR1 DFQATT, CDR2 SNEGSKA (reference sequence). CDR3 length: 13 amino acids. J lost 2 bases, V lost 6 bases, and 4 bases had no gene match. CDR3 DNA: TGCAGTGCGCATGGGACAGCTGGAAACACCATATATTTT. Amino acids: CSAHGTAGNTIYF.

The chain joins TRBV18 to TRBJ1-2; D unclear. The germline V and J ends were trimmed by 6 bases and 4 bases, with 9 bases remaining between them. This CDR3 is 12 amino acids long. The germline V gene has CDR1 KGHSH and CDR2 LQKENI. The CDR3 nucleotides read TGTGCCAGCTCCGTAGAGGGCTATGGCTACACCTTC. This sequence encodes CASSVEGYGYTF.

This clone was observed once. This chain connects TRBV20-1 to TRBJ1-1, with D hard to call. Trimming cost V 0 bases and J 7 bases, with 12 bases left between them. From germline, CDR1 is DFQATT and CDR2 SNEGSKA (reference sequence). The CDR3 totals 13 residues. DNA for the CDR3: TGCAGTGCTAGAGATGTTCGTCGGGATGAAGCTTTCTTT. Its translation: CSARDVRRDEAFF.

This chain uses TRBV3-1 with TRBJ1-1; D is undetermined. Germline CDR1 reads LGHDT; CDR2 reads YNNKEL (reference sequence). CDR3 size: 14 residues. Trimming removed 2 bases from V and 1 base from J, with 8 bases in between. The CDR3 sequence: CASSQSPGNTEAFF. The CDR3 coding sequence is TGTGCCAGCAGCCAAAGCCCGGGGAACACTGAAGCTTTCTTT.

This chain joins TRBV20-1 and TRBJ2-7; 10 bases match TRBD2. Germline trimming cut 1 base from V and 1 base from J; bases unmatched to any gene: 4. This CDR3 contains 15 residues. CDR1 is DFQATT, CDR2 SNEGSKA, per germline (reference sequence). The chain's CDR3 is CSARGGTSESYEQYF. CDR3 DNA: TGCAGTGCTAGAGGTGGGACTAGCGAATCCTACGAGCAGTACTTC.

This clone came up a few times. Its ends do not fully match the called genes, so a read error is possible. CDR3 sequence: CANSIPGLGETQYF. The CDR3 region has the DNA TGTGCCAACAGTATACCAGGGCTCGGTGAGACCCAGTACTTC. This chain joins TRBV28 and TRBJ2-5; the D gene is possibly TRBD1 (5 bases). CDR1 is MDHEN and CDR2 is SYDVKM in the germline V gene. The CDR3 is 14 residues long.

This clone was seen more than once but under ten times. V is TRBV20-1 and J is TRBJ1-6, with D perhaps TRBD1 (6 bases). V dropped 3 bases and J dropped 6 bases, with 12 bases sitting between them. Germline V gene data show CDR1 as DFQATT and CDR2 as SNEGSKA (reference sequence). The CDR3 contains 14 residues. As DNA, the CDR3 is TGCAGTGCTAGCGGACAGAATTCTAATTCACCCCTCCACTTT. It is translated as CSASGQNSNSPLHF.

This rearrangement joins TRBV11-2 to TRBJ1-1, with 7 bases matching TRBD1. Per germline, CDR1 SGHAT and CDR2 FQNNGV. Losses at the gene ends were 4 bases for V and 8 bases for J; bases not matched to a gene: 7. The CDR3 consists of 13 residues. For the CDR3, the DNA is TGTGCCAGCAGCTCAGACAGGGCCTCGGAAGCTTTCTTT. The encoded protein is CASSSDRASEAFF.

V gene TRBV4-1 combines with J gene TRBJ2-3; D is ambiguous. Trimming shortened V by 6 bases and J by 6 bases, and 10 bases separated the two germline ends. This CDR3 has 12 residues. Germline lookup yields CDR1 MGHRA and CDR2 YSYEKL. Here the CDR3 DNA reads TGCGCCAGCAGTCGACCGTCGGATACGCAGTATTTT. Encoded protein: CASSRPSDTQYF.

This chain uses TRBV4-1 with TRBJ2-3; TRBD2 matches 9 bases. Trimming removed 3 bases from V and 4 bases from J; junction bases left unmatched: 8. This CDR3 is 16 amino acids long. Germline V gives CDR1 MGHRA, CDR2 YSYEKL. The CDR3 sequence: CASSQTAGGAPDTQYF. CDR3 nucleotides: TGCGCCAGCAGCCAGACAGCGGGAGGTGCCCCAGATACGCAGTATTTT.

This clone has ten or more counts. J is TRBJ2-3 and V is TRBV2, with D unclear. Germline V gene data show CDR1 as SNHLY and CDR2 as FYNNEI. CDR3 length equals 14 residues. Between the trimmed V and J ends, which lost 0 bases and 0 bases, there was a span of 4 bases. The CDR3: CASSEALSTDTQYF. CDR3 bases: TGTGCCAGCAGTGAAGCCCTAAGCACAGATACGCAGTATTTT.

The chain joins TRBV7-2 to TRBJ1-1; 8 nucleotides line up with TRBD1. CDR3 length: 15 amino acids. Per the germline V gene, CDR1 is SGHTA and CDR2 is FQGNSA. Losses at the gene ends were 5 bases for V and 3 bases for J; bases not matched to a gene: 8. The CDR3 region is CASSAETGAYTEAFF. CDR3 in DNA: TGTGCCAGCAGCGCCGAGACAGGGGCTTACACTGAAGCTTTCTTT. The full variable domain, its missing parts supplied by reference TRBV7-2 and TRBJ1-1, is GAGVSQSPSNKVTEKGKDVELRCDPISGHTALYWYRQSLGQGLEFLIYFQGNSAPDKSGLPSDRFSAERTGGSVSTLTIQRTQQEDSAVYLCASSAETGAYTEAFFGQGTRLTVV.

The chain couples TRBV5-1 to TRBJ2-3, with 7 bases matching TRBD2. This CDR3 contains 14 residues. Unmatched junction bases numbered 2, after V lost 2 bases and J lost 2 bases. Germline CDR1 reads SGHRS; CDR2 reads YFSETQ. Written as DNA, the CDR3 is TGCGCCAGCAGCTTAGGGACTACCACAGATACGCAGTATTTT. This sequence encodes CASSLGTTTDTQYF.

V and J are TRBV12-5 and TRBJ2-1, with D uncertain. This CDR3 has 13 amino acids. Germline CDR1 is LGHNT and CDR2 is FRNRAP. Trimming took 5 bases from V and 6 from J, leaving 11 bases between them. CDR3 protein: CASGPGPSNEQFF. In DNA, the CDR3 is TGTGCTAGTGGTCCTGGTCCCTCCAATGAGCAGTTCTTC.

This clone was picked up a small number of times. The chain carries TRBV28 and TRBJ2-7, with 8 bases that match TRBD2. Germline V gene sequence: CDR1 MDHEN, CDR2 SYDVKM. J lost 4 bases, V lost 4 bases, and 12 bases had no gene match. The CDR3 covers 16 residues. Here the CDR3 reads CASSSYFSGNTYEQYF. The CDR3 DNA follows: TGTGCCAGCAGTTCCTATTTTAGCGGGAATACTTACGAGCAGTACTTC.

The chain is built from TRBV7-3 and TRBJ2-1, with D unclear. Germline values: CDR1 SGHTA, CDR2 FQGTGA. Trimming pared 4 bases from V and 7 bases from J, leaving 11 bases between. CDR3 size: 13 residues. The CDR3 spells CASSSGRGNEQFF. CDR3 sequence (DNA): TGTGCCAGCAGCTCCGGTCGTGGGAATGAGCAGTTCTTC.